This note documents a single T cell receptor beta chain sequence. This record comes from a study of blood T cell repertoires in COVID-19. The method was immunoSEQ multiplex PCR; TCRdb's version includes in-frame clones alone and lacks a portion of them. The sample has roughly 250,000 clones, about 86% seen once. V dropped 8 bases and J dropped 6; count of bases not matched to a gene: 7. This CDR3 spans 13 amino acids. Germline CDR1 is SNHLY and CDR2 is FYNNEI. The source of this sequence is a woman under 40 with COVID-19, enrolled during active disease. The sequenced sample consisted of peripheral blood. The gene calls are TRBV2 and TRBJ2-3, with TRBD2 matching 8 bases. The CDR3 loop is CASRGRGADTQYF. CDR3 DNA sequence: TGTGCCAGCCGGGGGCGGGGGGCCGATACGCAGTATTTT.